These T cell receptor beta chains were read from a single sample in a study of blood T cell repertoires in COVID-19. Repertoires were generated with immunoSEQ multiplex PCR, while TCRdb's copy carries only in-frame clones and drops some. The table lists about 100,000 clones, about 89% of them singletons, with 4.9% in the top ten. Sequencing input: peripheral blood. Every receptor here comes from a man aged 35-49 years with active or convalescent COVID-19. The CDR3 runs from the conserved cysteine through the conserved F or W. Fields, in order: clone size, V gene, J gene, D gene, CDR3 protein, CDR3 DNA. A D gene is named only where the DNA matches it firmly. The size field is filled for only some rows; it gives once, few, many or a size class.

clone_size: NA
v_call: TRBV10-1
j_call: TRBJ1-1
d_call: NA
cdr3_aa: CASRAERNTEAFF
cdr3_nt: TGCGCCAGCAGAGCCGAGAGGAACACTGAAGCTTTCTTT

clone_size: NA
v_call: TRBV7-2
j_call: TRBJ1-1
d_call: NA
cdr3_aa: CASSLVAGVNTEAFF
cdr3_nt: TGTGCCAGCAGCTTAGTTGCAGGGGTGAACACTGAAGCTTTCTTT

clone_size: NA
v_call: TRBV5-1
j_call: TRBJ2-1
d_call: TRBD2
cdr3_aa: CASSLVLAGVVEQFF
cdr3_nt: TGCGCCAGCAGCTTGGTTCTAGCGGGAGTGGTTGAGCAGTTCTTC

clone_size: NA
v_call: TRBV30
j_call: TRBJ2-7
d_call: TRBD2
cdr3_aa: CAWKGGGRYEQYF
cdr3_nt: TGTGCCTGGAAGGGTGGCGGGAGGTACGAGCAGTACTTC

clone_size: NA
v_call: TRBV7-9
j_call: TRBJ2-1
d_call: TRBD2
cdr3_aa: CASSSSDLGLANGNEQFF
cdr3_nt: TGTGCCAGCAGCTCCTCCGACCTCGGACTAGCAAACGGGAATGAGCAGTTCTTC

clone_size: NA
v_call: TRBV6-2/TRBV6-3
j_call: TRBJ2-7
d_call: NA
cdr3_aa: CASSYVGGPYEQYF
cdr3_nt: TGTGCCAGCAGTTACGTAGGGGGACCCTACGAGCAGTACTTC

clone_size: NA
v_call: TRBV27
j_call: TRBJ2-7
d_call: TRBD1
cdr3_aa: CASGRQGFSYEQYF
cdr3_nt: TGTGCCAGCGGGCGACAGGGATTCTCCTACGAGCAGTACTTC

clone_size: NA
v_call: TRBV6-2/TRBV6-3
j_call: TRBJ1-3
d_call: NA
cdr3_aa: CASSPGGSSGNTIYF
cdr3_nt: TGTGCCAGCAGCCCCGGGGGAAGCTCTGGAAACACCATATATTTT

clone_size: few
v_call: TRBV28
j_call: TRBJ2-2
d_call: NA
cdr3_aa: CASGLVTGELFF
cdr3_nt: TGTGCCAGCGGCCTAGTCACCGGGGAGCTGTTTTTT

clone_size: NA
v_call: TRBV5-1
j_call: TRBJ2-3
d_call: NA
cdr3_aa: CASSSHSLTDTQYF
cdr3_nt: TGCGCCAGCAGCTCTCACAGCTTAACAGATACGCAGTATTTT

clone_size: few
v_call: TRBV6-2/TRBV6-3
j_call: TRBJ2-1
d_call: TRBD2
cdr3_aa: CASSPQAGGAAEQFF
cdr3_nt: TGTGCCAGCAGCCCCCAGGCGGGAGGAGCCGCGGAGCAGTTCTTC

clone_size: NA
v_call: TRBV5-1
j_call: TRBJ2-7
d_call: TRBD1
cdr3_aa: CASSFATGTYEQYF
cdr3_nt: TGCGCCAGCAGCTTCGCGACAGGGACCTACGAGCAGTACTTC

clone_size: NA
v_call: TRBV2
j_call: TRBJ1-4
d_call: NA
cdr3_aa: CASAPEGEKLFF
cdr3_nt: TGTGCCAGCGCCCCAGAGGGTGAAAAACTGTTTTTT

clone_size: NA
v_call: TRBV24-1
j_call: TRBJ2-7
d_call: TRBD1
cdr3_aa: CATSDPRTGSYEQYF
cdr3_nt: TGTGCCACCAGTGACCCTAGGACAGGATCCTACGAGCAGTACTTC

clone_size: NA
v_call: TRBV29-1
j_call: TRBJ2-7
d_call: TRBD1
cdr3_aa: CSVDTGGREQYF
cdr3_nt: TGCAGCGTCGATACAGGGGGCCGCGAGCAGTACTTC

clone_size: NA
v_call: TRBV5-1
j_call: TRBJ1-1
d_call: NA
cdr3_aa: CASSLDRVTQNTEAFF
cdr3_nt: TGCGCCAGCAGCTTGGACCGGGTGACCCAAAACACTGAAGCTTTCTTT

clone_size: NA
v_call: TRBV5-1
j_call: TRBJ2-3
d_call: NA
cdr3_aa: CASSSRSQSTDTQYF
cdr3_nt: TGCGCCAGCAGCTCTCGCTCCCAGAGCACAGATACGCAGTATTTT

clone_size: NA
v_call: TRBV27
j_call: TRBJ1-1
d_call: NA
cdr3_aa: CASSLIGGPMNTEAFF
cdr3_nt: TGTGCCAGCAGTTTAATCGGCGGCCCGATGAACACTGAAGCTTTCTTT

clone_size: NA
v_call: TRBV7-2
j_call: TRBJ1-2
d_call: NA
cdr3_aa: CASSLEQGWDGYTF
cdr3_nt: TGTGCCAGCAGCTTAGAACAGGGATGGGATGGCTACACCTTC

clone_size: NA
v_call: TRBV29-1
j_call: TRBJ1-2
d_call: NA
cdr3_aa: CSVVGQVNYGYTF
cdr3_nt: TGCAGCGTTGTGGGACAAGTTAACTATGGCTACACCTTC

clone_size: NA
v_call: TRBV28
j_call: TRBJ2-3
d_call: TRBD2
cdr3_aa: CASSPLAGRGTDTQYF
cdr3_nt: TGTGCCAGCAGTCCTCTAGCGGGGAGAGGAACAGATACGCAGTATTTT

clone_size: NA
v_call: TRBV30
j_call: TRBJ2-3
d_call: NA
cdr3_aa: CAWSPMPRGADTQYF
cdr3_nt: TGTGCCTGGAGCCCGATGCCCAGGGGGGCAGATACGCAGTATTTT

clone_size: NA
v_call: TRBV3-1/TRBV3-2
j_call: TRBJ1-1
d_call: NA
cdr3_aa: CASSPYRAEAFF
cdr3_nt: TGTGCCAGCAGCCCCTACAGGGCTGAAGCTTTCTTT

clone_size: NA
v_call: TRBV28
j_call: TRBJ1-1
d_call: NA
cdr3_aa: CASPTGANTEAFF
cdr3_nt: TGTGCCAGCCCGACGGGAGCGAACACTGAAGCTTTCTTT

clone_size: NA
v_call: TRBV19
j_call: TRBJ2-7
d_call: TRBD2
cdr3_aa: CASSIVGLAELPFSYEQYF
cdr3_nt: TGTGCCAGTAGTATAGTGGGACTAGCGGAACTACCCTTCTCCTACGAGCAGTACTTC

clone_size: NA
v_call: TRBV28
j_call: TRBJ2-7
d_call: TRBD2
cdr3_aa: CASTYRAGLAGVIYEQYF
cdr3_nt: TGTGCCAGCACTTATAGGGCGGGACTAGCGGGAGTTATTTACGAGCAGTACTTC

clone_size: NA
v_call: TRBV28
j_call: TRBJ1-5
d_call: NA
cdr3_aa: CASSLSGSLGNQPQHF
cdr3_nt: TGTGCCAGCAGTTTATCCGGGAGTTTGGGCAATCAGCCCCAGCATTTT

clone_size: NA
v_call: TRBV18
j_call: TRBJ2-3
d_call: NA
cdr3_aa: CASSRGPDTQYF
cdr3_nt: TGTGCCAGCTCACGGGGCCCAGATACGCAGTATTTT

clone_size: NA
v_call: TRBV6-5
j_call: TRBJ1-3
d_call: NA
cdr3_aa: CASSWDSSGNTIYF
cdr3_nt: TGTGCCAGCAGTTGGGACTCCTCTGGAAACACCATATATTTT

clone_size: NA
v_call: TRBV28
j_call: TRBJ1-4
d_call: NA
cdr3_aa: CASSFYSPEKLFF
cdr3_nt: TGTGCCAGCAGTTTTTATAGCCCCGAAAAACTGTTTTTT

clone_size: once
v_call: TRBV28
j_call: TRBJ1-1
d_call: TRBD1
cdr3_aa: CASRKTGWTEAFF
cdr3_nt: TGTGCCAGCAGAAAGACAGGGTGGACTGAAGCTTTCTTT

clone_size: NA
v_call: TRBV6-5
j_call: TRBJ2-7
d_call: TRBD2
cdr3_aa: CASSYGSGRAGYEQYF
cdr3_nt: TGTGCCAGCAGTTACGGAAGCGGGAGGGCCGGATACGAGCAGTACTTC

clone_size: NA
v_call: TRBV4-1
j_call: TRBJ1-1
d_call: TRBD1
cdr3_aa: CASKNRGTEAFF
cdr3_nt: TGCGCCAGCAAAAACAGGGGCACTGAAGCTTTCTTT

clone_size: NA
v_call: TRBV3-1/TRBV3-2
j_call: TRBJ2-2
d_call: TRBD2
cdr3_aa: CASSQSGRTGELFF
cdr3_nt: TGTGCCAGCAGCCAGAGCGGGAGGACCGGGGAGCTGTTTTTT

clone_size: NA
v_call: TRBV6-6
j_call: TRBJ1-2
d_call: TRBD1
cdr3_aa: CASSYLTGDYGYTF
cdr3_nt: TGTGCCAGCAGTTACTTGACAGGGGACTATGGCTACACCTTC

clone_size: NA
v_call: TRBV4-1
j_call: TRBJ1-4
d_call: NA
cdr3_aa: CASSQEGARPEKLFF
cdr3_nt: TGCGCCAGCAGCCAAGAAGGGGCTCGACCTGAAAAACTGTTTTTT

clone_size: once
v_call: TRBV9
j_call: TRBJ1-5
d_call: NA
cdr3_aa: CASSPAGESQPQHF
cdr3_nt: TGTGCCAGCAGCCCGGCAGGGGAGAGTCAGCCCCAGCATTTT

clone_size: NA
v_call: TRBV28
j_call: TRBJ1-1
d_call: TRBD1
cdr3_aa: CASSGQGAKAFF
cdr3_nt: TGTGCCAGCAGTGGCCAGGGGGCGAAAGCTTTCTTT

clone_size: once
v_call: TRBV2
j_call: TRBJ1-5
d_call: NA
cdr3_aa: CASRGGAGQPQHF
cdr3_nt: TGTGCCAGCAGAGGGGGAGCAGGTCAGCCCCAGCATTTT

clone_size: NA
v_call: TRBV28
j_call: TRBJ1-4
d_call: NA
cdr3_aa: CASSPRDINEKLFF
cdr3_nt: TGTGCCAGCAGTCCAAGGGACATTAATGAAAAACTGTTTTTT

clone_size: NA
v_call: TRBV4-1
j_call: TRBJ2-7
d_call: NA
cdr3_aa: CASSRIAGAVYEQYF
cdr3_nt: TGCGCCAGCAGCCGCATCGCGGGGGCCGTCTACGAGCAGTACTTC

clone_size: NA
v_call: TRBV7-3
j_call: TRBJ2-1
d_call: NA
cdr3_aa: CASSFGLATSNEQFF
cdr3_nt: TGTGCCAGCAGCTTCGGATTAGCAACAAGTAATGAGCAGTTCTTC

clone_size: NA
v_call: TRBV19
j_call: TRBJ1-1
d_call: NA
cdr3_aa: CASINLPVTEAFF
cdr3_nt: TGTGCCAGTATCAATCTACCGGTGACTGAAGCTTTCTTT

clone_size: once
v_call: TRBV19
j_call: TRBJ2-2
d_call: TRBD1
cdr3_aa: CASRQQGATGELFF
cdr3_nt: TGTGCCAGTAGACAACAGGGGGCCACCGGGGAGCTGTTTTTT

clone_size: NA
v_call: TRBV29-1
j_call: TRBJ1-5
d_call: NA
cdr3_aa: CSVDRDSTQPQHF
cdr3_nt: TGCAGCGTTGACAGGGATAGTACTCAGCCCCAGCATTTT

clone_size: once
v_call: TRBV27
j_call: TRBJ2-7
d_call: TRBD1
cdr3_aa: CASSLTGGAYEQYF
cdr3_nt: TGTGCCAGCAGCCTGACAGGGGGAGCCTACGAGCAGTACTTC

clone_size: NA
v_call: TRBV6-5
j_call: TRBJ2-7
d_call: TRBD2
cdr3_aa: CASSYSRGRGYEQYF
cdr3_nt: TGTGCCAGCAGTTACTCGCGCGGGAGAGGGTACGAGCAGTACTTC

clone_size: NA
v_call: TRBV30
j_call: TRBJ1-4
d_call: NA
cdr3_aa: CAWSVSGEKLFF
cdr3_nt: TGTGCCTGGAGTGTATCCGGTGAAAAACTGTTTTTT

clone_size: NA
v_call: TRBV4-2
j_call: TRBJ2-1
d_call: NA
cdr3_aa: CASSLNPPNEQFF
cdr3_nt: TGTGCCAGCAGCCTAAATCCCCCCAATGAGCAGTTCTTC

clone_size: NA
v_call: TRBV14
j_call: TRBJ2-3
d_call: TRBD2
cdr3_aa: CASSPTSGTTDTQYF
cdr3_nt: TGTGCCAGCAGCCCGACTAGCGGGACGACAGATACGCAGTATTTT

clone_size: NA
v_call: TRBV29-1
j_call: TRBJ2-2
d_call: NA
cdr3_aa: CSVVGGVNTGELFF
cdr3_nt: TGCAGCGTTGTAGGCGGGGTTAACACCGGGGAGCTGTTTTTT

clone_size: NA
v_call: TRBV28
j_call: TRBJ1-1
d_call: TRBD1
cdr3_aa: CASSFSPPNQGGAFF
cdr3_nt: TGTGCCAGCAGTTTTTCCCCCCCAAATCAGGGGGGAGCTTTCTTT

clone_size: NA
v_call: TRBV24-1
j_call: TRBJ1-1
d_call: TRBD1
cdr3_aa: CATSDRAGGINTEAFF
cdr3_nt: TGTGCCACCAGTGATAGGGCAGGGGGCATTAACACTGAAGCTTTCTTT

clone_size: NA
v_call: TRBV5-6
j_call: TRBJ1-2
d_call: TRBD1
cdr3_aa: CASSQGQEMANTF
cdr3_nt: TGTGCCAGCAGCCAAGGACAGGAAATGGCGAACACCTTC

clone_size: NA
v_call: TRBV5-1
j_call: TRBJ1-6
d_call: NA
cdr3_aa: CASSLIDSSYNSPLHF
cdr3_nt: TGCGCCAGCAGCTTGATCGACAGCTCCTATAATTCACCCCTCCACTTT